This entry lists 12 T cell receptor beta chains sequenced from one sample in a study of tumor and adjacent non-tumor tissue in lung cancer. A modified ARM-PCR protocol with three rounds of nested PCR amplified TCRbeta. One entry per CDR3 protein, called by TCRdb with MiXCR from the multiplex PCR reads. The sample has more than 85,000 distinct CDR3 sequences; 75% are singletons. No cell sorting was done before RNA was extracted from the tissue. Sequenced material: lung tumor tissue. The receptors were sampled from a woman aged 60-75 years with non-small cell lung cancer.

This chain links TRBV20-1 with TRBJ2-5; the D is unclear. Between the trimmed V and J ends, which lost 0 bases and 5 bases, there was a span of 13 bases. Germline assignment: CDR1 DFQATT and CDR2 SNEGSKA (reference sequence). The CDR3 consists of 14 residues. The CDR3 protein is CSARDVALRETQYF. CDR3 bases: TGCAGTGCTAGAGACGTGGCCTTGCGGGAGACCCAGTACTTC.

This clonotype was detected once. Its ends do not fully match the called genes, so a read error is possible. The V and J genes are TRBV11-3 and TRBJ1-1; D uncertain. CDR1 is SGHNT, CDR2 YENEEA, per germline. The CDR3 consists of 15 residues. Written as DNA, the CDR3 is TGTGCCAGTAGCTTAGATTCGGTGAGAGGCGCTGAAGCTTTCTTT. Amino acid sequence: CASSLDSVRGAEAFF.

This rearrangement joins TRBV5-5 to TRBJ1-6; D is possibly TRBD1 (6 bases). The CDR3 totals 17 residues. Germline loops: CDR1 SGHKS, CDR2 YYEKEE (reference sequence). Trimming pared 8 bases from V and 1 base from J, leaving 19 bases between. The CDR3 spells CASSLGDTRSYNSPLHF. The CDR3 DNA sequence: TGTGCCAGTAGTTTAGGGGACACCAGGTCCTATAATTCACCCCTCCACTTT.

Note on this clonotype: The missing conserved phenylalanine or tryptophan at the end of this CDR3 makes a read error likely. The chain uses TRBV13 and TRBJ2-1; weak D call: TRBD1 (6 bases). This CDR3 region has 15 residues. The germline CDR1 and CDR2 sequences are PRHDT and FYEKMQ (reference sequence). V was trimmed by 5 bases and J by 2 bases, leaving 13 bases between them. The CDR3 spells CASSPPQGPYNEQFI. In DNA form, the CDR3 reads TGTGCCAGCAGCCCCCCCCAGGGGCCCTACAATGAGCAGTTCATC.

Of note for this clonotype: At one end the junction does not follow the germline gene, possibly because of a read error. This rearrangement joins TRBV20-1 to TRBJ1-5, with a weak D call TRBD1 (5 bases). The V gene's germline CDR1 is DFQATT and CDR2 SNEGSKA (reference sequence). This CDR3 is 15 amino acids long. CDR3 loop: CNATREQGTNQPQHF. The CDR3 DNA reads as TGCAATGCTACTAGGGAGCAGGGCACCAATCAGCCTCAGCATTTT.

The DNA of the CDR3 is TGCAATGGAGCCACTAGCGGTTCTTCCTACGAGCAGTACTTC. Encoded protein: CNGATSGSSYEQYF. The chain links TRBV20-1 to TRBJ2-7; 8 nucleotides match TRBD2. The length of the CDR3 is 14 residues. Germline CDR1 and CDR2: DFQATT and SNEGSKA (reference sequence).

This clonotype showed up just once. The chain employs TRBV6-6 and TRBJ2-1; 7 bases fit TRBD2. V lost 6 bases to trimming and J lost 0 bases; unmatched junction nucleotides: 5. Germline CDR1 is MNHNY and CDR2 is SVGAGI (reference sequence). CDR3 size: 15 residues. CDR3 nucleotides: TGTGCCAGCAGCATGGGAGGGAGCTCCTACAATGAGCAGTTCTTC. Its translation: CASSMGGSSYNEQFF.

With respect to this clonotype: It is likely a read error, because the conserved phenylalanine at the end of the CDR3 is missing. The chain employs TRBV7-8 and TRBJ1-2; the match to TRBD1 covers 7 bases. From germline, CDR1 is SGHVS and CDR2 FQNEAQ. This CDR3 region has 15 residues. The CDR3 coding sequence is TGTGCCGGCAGCTTATTGTGGCAGGGGGAGGCTGGCTACACCTTA. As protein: CAGSLLWQGEAGYTL.

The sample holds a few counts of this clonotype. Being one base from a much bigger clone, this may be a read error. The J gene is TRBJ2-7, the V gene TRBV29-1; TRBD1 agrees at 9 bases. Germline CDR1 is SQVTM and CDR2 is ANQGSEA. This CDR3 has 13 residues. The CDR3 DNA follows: TGCAGGGTGATCACGGACAGGGGCAACGAGCAGTACTTC. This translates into CRVITDRGNEQYF.

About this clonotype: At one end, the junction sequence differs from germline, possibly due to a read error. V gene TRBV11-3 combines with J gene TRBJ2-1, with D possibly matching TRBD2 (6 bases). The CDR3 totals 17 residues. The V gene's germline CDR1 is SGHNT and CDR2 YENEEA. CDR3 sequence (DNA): TGTACCAGCGGCTTAGAGTTGACTAACGGGAGCCACAAAGAGCAGTTCTTC. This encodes CTSGLELTNGSHKEQFF.

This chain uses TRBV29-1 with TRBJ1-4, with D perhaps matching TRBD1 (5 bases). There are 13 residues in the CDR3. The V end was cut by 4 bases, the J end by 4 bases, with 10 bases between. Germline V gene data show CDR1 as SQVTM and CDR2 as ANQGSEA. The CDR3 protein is CSVARTNNEKLFF. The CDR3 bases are TGCAGCGTTGCGAGGACAAATAATGAAAAACTGTTTTTT. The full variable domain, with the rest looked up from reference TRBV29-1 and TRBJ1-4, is SAVISQKPSRDICQRGTSLTIQCQVDSQVTMMFWYRQQPGQSLTLIATANQGSEATYESGFVIDKFPISRPNLTFSTLTVSNMSPEDSSIYLCSVARTNNEKLFFGSGTQLSVL.

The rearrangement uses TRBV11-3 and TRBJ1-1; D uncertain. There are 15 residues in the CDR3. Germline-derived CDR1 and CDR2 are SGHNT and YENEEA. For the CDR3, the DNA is TGTGACAGTAGCTTAAATTCGGGGAGAGGCACTGAAGCTTTCTTT. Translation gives CDSSLNSGRGTEAFF.